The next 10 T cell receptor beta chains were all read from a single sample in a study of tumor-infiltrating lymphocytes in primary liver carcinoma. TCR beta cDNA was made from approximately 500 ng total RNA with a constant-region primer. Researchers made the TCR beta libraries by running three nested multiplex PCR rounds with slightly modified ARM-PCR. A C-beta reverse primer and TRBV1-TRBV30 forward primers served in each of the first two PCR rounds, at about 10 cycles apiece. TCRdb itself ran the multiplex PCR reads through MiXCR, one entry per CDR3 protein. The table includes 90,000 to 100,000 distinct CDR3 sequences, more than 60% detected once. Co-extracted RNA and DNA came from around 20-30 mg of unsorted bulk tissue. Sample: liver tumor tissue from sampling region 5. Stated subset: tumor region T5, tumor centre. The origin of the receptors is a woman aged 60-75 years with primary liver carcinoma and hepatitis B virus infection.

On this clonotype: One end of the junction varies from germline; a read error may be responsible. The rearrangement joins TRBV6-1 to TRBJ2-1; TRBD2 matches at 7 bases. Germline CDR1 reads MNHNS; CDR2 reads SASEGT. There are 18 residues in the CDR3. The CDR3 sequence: CASSAFPAATSRSNEQFF. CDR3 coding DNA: TGTGCAAGCAGTGCTTTCCCCGCCGCGACTAGCAGGAGCAATGAGCAGTTCTTC.

This CDR3 reads CASLGDLNTGELFF. The CDR3 coding sequence is TGTGCCAGCTTGGGGGACCTCAACACCGGGGAGCTGTTTTTT. J is TRBJ2-2 and V is TRBV28, with D perhaps matching TRBD1 or TRBD2 (5 bases each). CDR1 is MDHEN, CDR2 SYDVKM, per germline. The CDR3 is made up of 14 amino acids. The V end was cut by 8 bases, the J end by 2 bases, with 12 bases between.

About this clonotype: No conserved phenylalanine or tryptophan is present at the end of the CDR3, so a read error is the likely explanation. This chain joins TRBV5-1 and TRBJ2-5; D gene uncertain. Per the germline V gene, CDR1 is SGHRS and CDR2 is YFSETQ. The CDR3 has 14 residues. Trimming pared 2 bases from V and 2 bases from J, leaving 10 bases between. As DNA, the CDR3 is TGCGCCAGCAGCTTTGGAGAACTACAAGAGACCCAGTACCTC. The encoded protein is CASSFGELQETQYL.

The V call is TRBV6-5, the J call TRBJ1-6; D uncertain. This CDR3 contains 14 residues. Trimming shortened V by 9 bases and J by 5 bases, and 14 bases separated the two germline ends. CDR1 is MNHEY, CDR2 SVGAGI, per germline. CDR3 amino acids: CARKTTGNNSPLHF. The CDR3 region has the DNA TGTGCCAGAAAGACGACGGGAAATAATTCACCCCTCCACTTT.

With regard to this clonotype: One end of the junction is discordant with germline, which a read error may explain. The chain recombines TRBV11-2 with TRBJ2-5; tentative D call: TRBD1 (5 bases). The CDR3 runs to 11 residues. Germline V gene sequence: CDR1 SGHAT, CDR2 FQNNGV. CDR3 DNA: TGTGCAAGCAGTCCAGGGGAGACCCAGTACTTC. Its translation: CASSPGETQYF.

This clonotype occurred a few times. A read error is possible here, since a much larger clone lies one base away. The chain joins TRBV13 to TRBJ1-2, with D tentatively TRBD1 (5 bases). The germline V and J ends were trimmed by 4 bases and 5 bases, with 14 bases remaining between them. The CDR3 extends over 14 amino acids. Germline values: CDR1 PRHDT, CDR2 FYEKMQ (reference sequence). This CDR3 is CASSYDGGSYGYTF. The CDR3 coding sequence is TGTGCCAGCAGCTACGACGGGGGGAGTTATGGCTACACCTTC.

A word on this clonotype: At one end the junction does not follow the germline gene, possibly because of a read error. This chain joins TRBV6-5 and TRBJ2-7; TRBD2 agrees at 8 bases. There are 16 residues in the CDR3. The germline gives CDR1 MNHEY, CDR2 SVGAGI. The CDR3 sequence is CTSNYQPVAGPYEQYF. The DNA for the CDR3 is TGTACCAGCAATTACCAACCGGTAGCGGGACCCTACGAGCAGTACTTC.

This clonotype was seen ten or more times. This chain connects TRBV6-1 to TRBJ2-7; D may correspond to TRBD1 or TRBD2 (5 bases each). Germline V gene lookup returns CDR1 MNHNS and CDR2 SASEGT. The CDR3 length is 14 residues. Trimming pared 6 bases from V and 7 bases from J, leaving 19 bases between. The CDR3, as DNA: TGTGCCAGCAGGGAGGCCGGGGCTCTGGAAGAGCAGTACTTC. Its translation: CASREAGALEEQYF.

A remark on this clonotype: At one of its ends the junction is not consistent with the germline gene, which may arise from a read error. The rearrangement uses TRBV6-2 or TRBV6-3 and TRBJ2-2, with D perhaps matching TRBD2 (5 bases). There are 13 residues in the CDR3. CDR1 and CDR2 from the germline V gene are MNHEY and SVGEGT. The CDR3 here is CASSSGVPGELYF. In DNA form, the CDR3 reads TGTGCCAGCAGTTCTGGAGTACCCGGGGAGCTGTATTTT.

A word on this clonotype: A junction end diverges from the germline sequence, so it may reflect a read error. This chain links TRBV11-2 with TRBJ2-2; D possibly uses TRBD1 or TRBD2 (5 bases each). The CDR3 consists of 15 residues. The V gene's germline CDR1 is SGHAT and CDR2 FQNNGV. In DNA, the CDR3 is TGTGCCAGCAGCTTAGGAGGGACGCACACCTGGGAGCTGTTTTTT. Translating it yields CASSLGGTHTWELFF.